The present TCR beta chain was sequenced within a study of blood T cell repertoires in COVID-19. Looking at the study overall: Samples of COVID-19 (acute and convalescent) were obtained from the United States, Italy and Spain. In each case, the material was cDNA or gDNA derived from T cells, B-cell-depleted T cells, or PBMCs.

During active infection, Seattle patients enrolled and were then monitored through disease. The V end lost 4 bases, the J end lost 4 bases, and 22 bases lay between the germline ends. Germline CDR1 MNHEY, CDR2 SMNVEV (reference sequence). The CDR3 contains 17 residues. Under the authors' procedure: Nucleated cell number was recorded as an estimate derived from reference gene primer amplification. The protocol was immunoSEQ multiplex PCR, while the TCRdb copy is restricted to in-frame clones and leaves out a portion. The V and J calls and clone size come from that table; D and trimming were worked out from the DNA. The table lists roughly 500,000 clones, approximately 89% of them singletons.

This chain joins TRBV27 and TRBJ1-1, with D maybe TRBD1 (6 bases). This clonotype was obtained from a man aged 18 to 30 with COVID-19, enrolled during active disease. Sequencing was performed on peripheral blood. The CDR3 DNA sequence: TGTGCCAGCAGTTCTTCCGGGGGGCATAGCCCCTTCACTGAAGCTTTCTTT. Protein sequence: CASSSSGGHSPFTEAFF.